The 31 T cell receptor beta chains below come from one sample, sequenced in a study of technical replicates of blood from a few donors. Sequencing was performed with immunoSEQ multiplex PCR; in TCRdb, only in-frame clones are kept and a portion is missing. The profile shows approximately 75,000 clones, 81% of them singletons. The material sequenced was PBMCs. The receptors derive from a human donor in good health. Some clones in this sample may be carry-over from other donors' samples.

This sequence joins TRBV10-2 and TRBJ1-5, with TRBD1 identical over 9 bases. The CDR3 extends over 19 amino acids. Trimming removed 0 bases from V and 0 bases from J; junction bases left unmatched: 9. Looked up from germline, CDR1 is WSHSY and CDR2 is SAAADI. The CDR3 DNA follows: TGCGCCAGCAGTGAGTCACGGGGGACAGGGACGCCTAGCAATCAGCCCCAGCATTTT. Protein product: CASSESRGTGTPSNQPQHF.

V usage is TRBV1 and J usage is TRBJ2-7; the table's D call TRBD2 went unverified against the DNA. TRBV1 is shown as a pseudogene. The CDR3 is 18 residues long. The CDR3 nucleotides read TGCACCAGCAGCCAAGCTACCCCTTCGGAGTCGACCGGAAGCGAGCAGTACTTC. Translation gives CTSSQATPSESTGSEQYF.

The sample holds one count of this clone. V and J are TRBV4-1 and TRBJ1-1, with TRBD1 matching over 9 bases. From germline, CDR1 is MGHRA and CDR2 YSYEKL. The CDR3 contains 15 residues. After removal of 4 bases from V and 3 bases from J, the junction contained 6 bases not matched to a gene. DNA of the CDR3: TGCGCCAGCAGCCTAACAGGGGGCGCCGACACTGAAGCTTTCTTT. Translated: CASSLTGGADTEAFF.

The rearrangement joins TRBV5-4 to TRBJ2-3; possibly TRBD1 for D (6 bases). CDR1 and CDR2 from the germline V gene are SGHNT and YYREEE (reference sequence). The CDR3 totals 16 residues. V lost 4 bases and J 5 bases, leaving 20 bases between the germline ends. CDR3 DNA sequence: TGTGCCAGCAGCACTCTTGGGGCAGGGGAGCAAGATACGCAGTATTTT. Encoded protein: CASSTLGAGEQDTQYF.

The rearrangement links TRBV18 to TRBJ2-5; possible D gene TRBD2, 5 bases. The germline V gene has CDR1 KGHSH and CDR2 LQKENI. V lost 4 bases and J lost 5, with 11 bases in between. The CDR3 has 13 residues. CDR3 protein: CASSLGSRETQYF. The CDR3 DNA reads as TGTGCCAGCTCACTAGGGAGCCGGGAGACCCAGTACTTC.

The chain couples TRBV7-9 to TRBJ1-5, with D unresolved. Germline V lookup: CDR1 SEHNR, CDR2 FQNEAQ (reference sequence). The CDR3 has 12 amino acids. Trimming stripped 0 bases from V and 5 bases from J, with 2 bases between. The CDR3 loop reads CASSLADQPQHF. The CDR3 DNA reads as TGTGCCAGCAGCTTAGCCGATCAGCCCCAGCATTTT.

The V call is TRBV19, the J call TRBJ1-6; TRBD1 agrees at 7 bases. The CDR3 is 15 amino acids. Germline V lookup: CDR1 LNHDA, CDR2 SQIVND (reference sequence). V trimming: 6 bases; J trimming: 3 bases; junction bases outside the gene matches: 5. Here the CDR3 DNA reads TGTGCCAGTAGGGACTGGGACAGCTATAATTCACCCCTCCACTTT. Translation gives CASRDWDSYNSPLHF.

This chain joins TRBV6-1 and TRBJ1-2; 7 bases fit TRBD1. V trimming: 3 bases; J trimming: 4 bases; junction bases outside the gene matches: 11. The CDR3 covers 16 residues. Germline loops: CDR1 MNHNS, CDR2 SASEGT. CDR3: CASSDGRGVIRYGYTF. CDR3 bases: TGTGCCAGCAGTGATGGCAGGGGGGTAATCCGCTATGGCTACACCTTC.

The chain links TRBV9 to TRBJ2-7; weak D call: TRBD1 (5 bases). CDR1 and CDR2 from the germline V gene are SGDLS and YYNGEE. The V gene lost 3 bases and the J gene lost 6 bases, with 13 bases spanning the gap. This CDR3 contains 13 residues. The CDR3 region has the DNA TGTGCCAGCAGCGAGGGGCCGTCTGGCGAGCAGTACTTC. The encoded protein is CASSEGPSGEQYF.

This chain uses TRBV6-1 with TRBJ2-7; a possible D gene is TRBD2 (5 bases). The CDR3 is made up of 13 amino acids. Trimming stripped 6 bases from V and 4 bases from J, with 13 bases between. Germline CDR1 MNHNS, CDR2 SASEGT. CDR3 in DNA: TGTGCCAGCAGCCCACCGGGGAGTTACGAGCAGTACTTC. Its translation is CASSPPGSYEQYF.

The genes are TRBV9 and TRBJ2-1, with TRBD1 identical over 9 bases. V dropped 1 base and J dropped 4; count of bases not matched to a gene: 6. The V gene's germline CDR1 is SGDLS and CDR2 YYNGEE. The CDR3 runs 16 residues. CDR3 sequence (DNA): TGTGCCAGCAGCGTAACTGACAGGGGGTTTTACAATGAGCAGTTCTTC. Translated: CASSVTDRGFYNEQFF.

CDR3 protein: CASSLGLAGPSYEQYF. For the CDR3, the DNA is TGTGCCAGCAGTCTTGGACTAGCGGGCCCCTCCTACGAGCAGTACTTC. V usage is TRBV27 and J usage is TRBJ2-7; the match to TRBD2 covers 11 bases. Unmatched junction bases numbered 6, after V lost 5 bases and J lost 0 bases. CDR1 MNHEY and CDR2 SMNVEV come from the germline V gene (reference sequence). The CDR3 totals 16 residues.

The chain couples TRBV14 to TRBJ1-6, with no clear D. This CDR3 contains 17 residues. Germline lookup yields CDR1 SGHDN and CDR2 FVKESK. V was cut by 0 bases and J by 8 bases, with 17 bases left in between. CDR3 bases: TGTGCCAGCAGCCAAGAAGGTTCAAGAGGGTGGGATTCACCCCTCCACTTT. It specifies CASSQEGSRGWDSPLHF. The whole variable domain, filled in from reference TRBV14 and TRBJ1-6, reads EAGVTQFPSHSVIEKGQTVTLRCDPISGHDNLYWYRRVMGKEIKFLLHFVKESKQDESGMPNNRFLAERTGGTYSTLKVQPAELEDSGVYFCASSQEGSRGWDSPLHFGNGTRLTVT.

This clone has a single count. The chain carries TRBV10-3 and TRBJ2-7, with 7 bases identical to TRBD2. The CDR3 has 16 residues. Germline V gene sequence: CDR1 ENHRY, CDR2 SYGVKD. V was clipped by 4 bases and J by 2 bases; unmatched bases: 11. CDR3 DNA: TGTGCCATCAGTGGACGTGGGAGGGCGGACCCCTACGAGCAGTACTTC. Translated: CAISGRGRADPYEQYF.

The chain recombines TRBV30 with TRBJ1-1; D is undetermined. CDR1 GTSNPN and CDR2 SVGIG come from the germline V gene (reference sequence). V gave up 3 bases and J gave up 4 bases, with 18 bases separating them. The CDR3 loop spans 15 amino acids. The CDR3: CAWRGGRREITEAFF. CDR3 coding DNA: TGTGCCTGGAGGGGAGGGCGCCGGGAAATCACTGAAGCTTTCTTT.

The CDR3 protein is CASSSYRYNEQFF. The CDR3 coding sequence is TGTGCCAGCAGCTCATACAGGTACAATGAGCAGTTCTTC. This chain connects TRBV7-3 to TRBJ2-1; a weak D match, TRBD1 (5 bases). Trimming left V 4 bases short and J 4 bases short, with 8 bases between. In germline, CDR1 is SGHTA, CDR2 FQGTGA. The CDR3 spans 13 residues.

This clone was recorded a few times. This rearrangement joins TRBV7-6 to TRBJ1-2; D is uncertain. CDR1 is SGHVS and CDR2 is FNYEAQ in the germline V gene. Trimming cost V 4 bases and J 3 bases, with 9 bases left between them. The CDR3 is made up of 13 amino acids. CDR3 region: CASSSYSDYGYTF. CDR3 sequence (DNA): TGTGCCAGCAGCTCATACAGTGACTATGGCTACACCTTC.

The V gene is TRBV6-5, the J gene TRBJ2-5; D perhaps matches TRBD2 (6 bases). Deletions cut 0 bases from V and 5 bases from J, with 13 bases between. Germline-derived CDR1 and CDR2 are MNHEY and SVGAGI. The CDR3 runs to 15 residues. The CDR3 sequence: CASSYSRWAGETQYF. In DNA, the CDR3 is TGTGCCAGCAGTTACTCGAGGTGGGCGGGGGAGACCCAGTACTTC.

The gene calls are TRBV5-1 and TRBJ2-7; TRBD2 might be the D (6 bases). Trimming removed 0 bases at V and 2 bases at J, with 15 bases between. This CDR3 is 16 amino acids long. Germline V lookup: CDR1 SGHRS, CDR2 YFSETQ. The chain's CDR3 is CASSLAGIAETYEQYF. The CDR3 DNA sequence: TGCGCCAGCAGCTTGGCCGGAATAGCGGAAACCTACGAGCAGTACTTC.

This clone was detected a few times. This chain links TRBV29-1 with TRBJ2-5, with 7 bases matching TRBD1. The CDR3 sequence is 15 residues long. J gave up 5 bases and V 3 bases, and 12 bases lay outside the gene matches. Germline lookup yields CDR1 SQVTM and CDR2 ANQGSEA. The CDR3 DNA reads TGCAGCGTTGAGAGAAGGGGGCGGCCCGCGGAGACCCAGTACTTC. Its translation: CSVERRGRPAETQYF.

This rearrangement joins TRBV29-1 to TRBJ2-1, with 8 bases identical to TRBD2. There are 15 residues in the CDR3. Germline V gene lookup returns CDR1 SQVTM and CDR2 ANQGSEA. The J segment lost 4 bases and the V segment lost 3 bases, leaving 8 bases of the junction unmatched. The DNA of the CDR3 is TGCAGCGTTGACCGTTTAGCGGGACCGTACAATGAGCAGTTCTTC. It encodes CSVDRLAGPYNEQFF.

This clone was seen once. CDR3 residues: CASSQDYQGSTDTQYF. The CDR3 DNA follows: TGCGCCAGCAGCCAAGATTATCAGGGGAGCACAGATACGCAGTATTTT. J is TRBJ2-3 and V is TRBV4-3; D perhaps matches TRBD1 (6 bases). Germline lookup yields CDR1 LGHNA and CDR2 YSLEER. V was cut by 0 bases and J by 0 bases, with 10 bases left in between. The CDR3 runs to 16 residues.

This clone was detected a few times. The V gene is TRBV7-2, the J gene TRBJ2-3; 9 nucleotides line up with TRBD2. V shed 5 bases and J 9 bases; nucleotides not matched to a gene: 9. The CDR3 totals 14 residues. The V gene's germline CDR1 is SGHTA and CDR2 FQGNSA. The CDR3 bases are TGTGCCAGCAGCCCTAGCGGGGTATTAGAAACGCAGTATTTT. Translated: CASSPSGVLETQYF.

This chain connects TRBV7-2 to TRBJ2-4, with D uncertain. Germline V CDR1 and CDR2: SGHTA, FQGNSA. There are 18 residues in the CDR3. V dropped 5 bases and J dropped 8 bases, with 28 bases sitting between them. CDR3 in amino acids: CASSVIPGSPPIEDIQYF. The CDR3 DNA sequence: TGTGCCAGCAGCGTAATTCCCGGGTCCCCCCCAATTGAGGACATTCAGTACTTC.

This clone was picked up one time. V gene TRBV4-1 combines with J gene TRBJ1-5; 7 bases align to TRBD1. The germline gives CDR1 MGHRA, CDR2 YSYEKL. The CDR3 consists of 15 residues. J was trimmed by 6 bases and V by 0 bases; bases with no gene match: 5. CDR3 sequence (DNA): TGCGCCAGCAGCCAAGAGAGACAGGGCGGTCAGCCCCAGCATTTT. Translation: CASSQERQGGQPQHF.

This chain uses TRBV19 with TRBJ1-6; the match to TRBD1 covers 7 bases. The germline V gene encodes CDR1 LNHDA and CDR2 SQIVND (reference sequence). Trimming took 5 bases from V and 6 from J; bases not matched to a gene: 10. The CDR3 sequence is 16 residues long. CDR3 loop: CASSLAGAGGNSPLHF. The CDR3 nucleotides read TGTGCCAGTAGTTTGGCCGGAGCAGGGGGTAATTCACCCCTCCACTTT.

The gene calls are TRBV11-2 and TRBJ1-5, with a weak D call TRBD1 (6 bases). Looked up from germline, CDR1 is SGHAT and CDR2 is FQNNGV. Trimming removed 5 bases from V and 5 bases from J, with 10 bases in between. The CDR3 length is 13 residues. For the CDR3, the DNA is TGTGCCAGCAGCACCAGGACAGATCAGCCCCAGCATTTT. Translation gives CASSTRTDQPQHF.

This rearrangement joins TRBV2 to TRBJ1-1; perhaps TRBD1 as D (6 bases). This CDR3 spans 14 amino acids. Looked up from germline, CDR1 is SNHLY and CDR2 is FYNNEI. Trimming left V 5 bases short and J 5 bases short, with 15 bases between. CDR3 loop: CASSLARGQTEAFF. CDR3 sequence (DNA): TGTGCCAGCAGTCTCGCCAGGGGCCAGACTGAAGCTTTCTTT.

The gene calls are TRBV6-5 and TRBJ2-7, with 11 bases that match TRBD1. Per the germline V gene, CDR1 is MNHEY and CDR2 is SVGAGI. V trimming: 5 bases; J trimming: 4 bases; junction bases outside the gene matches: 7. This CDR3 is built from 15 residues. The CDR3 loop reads CASSPGTGGVYEQYF. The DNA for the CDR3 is TGTGCCAGCAGTCCCGGGACAGGGGGGGTTTACGAGCAGTACTTC.

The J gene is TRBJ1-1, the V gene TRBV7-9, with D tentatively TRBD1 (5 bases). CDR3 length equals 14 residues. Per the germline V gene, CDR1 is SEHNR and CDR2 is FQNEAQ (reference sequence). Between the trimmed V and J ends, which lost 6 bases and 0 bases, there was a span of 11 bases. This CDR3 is CASSPTGLNTEAFF. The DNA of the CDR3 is TGTGCCAGCAGTCCCACAGGATTGAACACTGAAGCTTTCTTT.

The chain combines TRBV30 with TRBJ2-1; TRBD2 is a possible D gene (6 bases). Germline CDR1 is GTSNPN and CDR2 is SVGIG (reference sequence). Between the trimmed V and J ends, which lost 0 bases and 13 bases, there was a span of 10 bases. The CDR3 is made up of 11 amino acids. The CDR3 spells CAWSVRDSQFF. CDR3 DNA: TGTGCCTGGAGTGTTAGGGACTCCCAGTTCTTC.